What follows are 15 T cell receptor beta chains derived from one specimen sequenced in a study of T cell repertoires in cytomegalovirus infection. These receptors are not linked to any known antigen. MiXCR, run by TCRdb on the reads, gives a single entry per CDR3 protein. Of more than 250,000 distinct CDR3 sequences listed, around a quarter were seen once; the top ten hold more than 10%. This sample comprised cultured PBMCs, obtained from culture after CMV antigen stimulation. These receptors were collected from a human donor in good health (CMV status not recorded). Some clones in this sample may be carry-over from other donors' samples.

At least ten counts were recorded for this clonotype. This chain links TRBV19 with TRBJ2-1; D is undetermined. V lost 4 bases and J lost 3, with 4 bases in between. The CDR3 length is 12 residues. The V gene's germline CDR1 is LNHDA and CDR2 SQIVND (reference sequence). CDR3 DNA sequence: TGTGCCAGTAGTACGGACTACAATGAGCAGTTCTTC. Residues: CASSTDYNEQFF.

The V gene is TRBV6-2 or TRBV6-3, the J gene TRBJ2-3, with 9 bases that match TRBD1. CDR3 length: 15 residues. CDR1 and CDR2 (germline): MNHEY, SVGEGT. After removal of 6 bases from V and 5 bases from J, the junction contained 9 bases not matched to a gene. CDR3 protein: CASRERGQGRDTQYF. In DNA form, the CDR3 reads TGTGCCAGCAGAGAAAGGGGACAGGGACGAGATACGCAGTATTTT.

This clonotype was counted a single time. The chain joins TRBV12-5 to TRBJ2-1, with a possible D match to TRBD2 (6 bases). With 5 bases removed from V and 12 bases from J, the gap between germline ends came to 11 bases. The CDR3 has 11 amino acids. Germline V gene data show CDR1 as LGHNT and CDR2 as FRNRAP. The CDR3 loop is CASGDRAGQFF. CDR3 bases: TGTGCTAGTGGTGATCGAGCGGGGCAGTTCTTC. Complete variable domain (other parts from reference TRBV12-5 and TRBJ2-1): DARVTQTPRHKVTEMGQEVTMRCQPILGHNTVFWYRQTMMQGLELLAYFRNRAPLDDSGMPKDRFSAEMPDATLATLKIQPSEPRDSAVYFCASGDRAGQFFGPGTRLTVL.

This clonotype appeared many times. This chain links TRBV7-8 with TRBJ1-2, with TRBD1 identical over 10 bases. The germline V gene has CDR1 SGHVS and CDR2 FQNEAQ. The CDR3 loop spans 15 amino acids. V gave up 3 bases and J gave up 6 bases; unmatched junction bases: 7. CDR3 region: CASSFISGTGDGYTF. CDR3 sequence (DNA): TGTGCCAGCAGCTTCATATCAGGGACAGGGGATGGCTACACCTTC.

This chain joins TRBV7-7 and TRBJ2-7, with unresolved D. Germline CDR1 reads SSHAT; CDR2 reads FNYEAQ (reference sequence). V was cut by 2 bases and J by 7 bases, with 18 bases left in between. The CDR3 totals 15 residues. The CDR3 bases are TGTGCCAGCAGCTTACAACCACTTGGAATGGGGGAGCAGTACTTC. Protein product: CASSLQPLGMGEQYF.

This clonotype showed up just a few times. The chain combines TRBV4-1 with TRBJ2-3; 8 bases map to TRBD2. The junction had 8 bases not matched to a gene; V was cut back by 0 bases and J by 3 bases. Germline V gives CDR1 MGHRA, CDR2 YSYEKL. The CDR3 runs 17 residues. The CDR3 region has the DNA TGCGCCAGCAGCCAAGATCCAACTAGCGGATGGACAGATACGCAGTATTTT. It translates to CASSQDPTSGWTDTQYF.

This clonotype was counted between two and nine times. This chain joins TRBV18 and TRBJ1-4; 7 bases align to TRBD1. The CDR3 runs to 14 residues. The V segment lost 1 base and the J segment 8 bases; nucleotides outside the gene matches: 4. Germline V gene sequence: CDR1 KGHSH, CDR2 LQKENI. The chain's CDR3 is CASSPQGAGEKLFF. The CDR3 DNA sequence: TGTGCCAGCTCACCACAGGGGGCGGGAGAAAAACTGTTTTTT.

There are a few counts of this clonotype. The chain couples TRBV7-7 to TRBJ2-1; TRBD2 aligns across 8 bases. There are 13 residues in the CDR3. CDR1 is SSHAT and CDR2 is FNYEAQ in the germline V gene (reference sequence). CDR3 loop: CARERETYNEQFF. The CDR3 bases are TGTGCTAGAGAGCGGGAGACCTACAATGAGCAGTTCTTC. The whole variable domain, remainder taken from reference TRBV7-7 and TRBJ2-1, is GAGVSQSPRYKVTKRGQDVTLRCDPISSHATLYWYQQALGQGPEFLTYFNYEAQPDKSGLPSDRFSAERPEGSISTLTIQRTEQRDSAMYRCARERETYNEQFFGPGTRLTVL.

The chain employs TRBV6-1 and TRBJ1-2; a possible D gene is TRBD1 (5 bases). Germline CDR1 reads MNHNS; CDR2 reads SASEGT. CDR3 length: 13 residues. Between the trimmed V and J ends, which lost 4 bases and 2 bases, there was a span of 8 bases. Here the CDR3 reads CASSAGANYGYTF. The CDR3 nucleotides read TGTGCCAGCAGTGCCGGGGCCAACTATGGCTACACCTTC.

V and J are TRBV25-1 and TRBJ2-5; tentative D call: TRBD2 (5 bases). The CDR3 extends over 14 amino acids. CDR1 and CDR2 from the germline V gene are MGHDK and SYGVNS. The V and J ends lost 1 base and 3 bases respectively, with 9 bases between them. The CDR3 spells CASSEFRGKETQYF. CDR3 nucleotide sequence: TGTGCCAGCAGTGAATTTCGGGGAAAAGAGACCCAGTACTTC.

The J gene is TRBJ2-1, the V gene TRBV28; 11 bases line up with TRBD2. The CDR3 sequence is 18 residues long. J lost 9 bases, V lost 4 bases, and 17 bases had no gene match. The germline gives CDR1 MDHEN, CDR2 SYDVKM. The CDR3 nucleotides read TGTGCCAGCAGTTCCTCCTCTAGTAGCGGGAGGGCCTTCGTTGAGCAGTTCTTC. Protein: CASSSSSSSGRAFVEQFF.

This clonotype was counted at least ten times. The chain links TRBV7-2 to TRBJ1-5; 8 positions agree with TRBD1. This CDR3 contains 17 residues. V shed 5 bases and J 3 bases; nucleotides not matched to a gene: 12. CDR1 is SGHTA, CDR2 FQGNSA, per germline. The CDR3 DNA is TGTGCCAGCAGCCTCGTGGCGGGACAGGCAAACAATCAGCCCCAGCATTTT. Its translation is CASSLVAGQANNQPQHF.

This clonotype was found many times. J is TRBJ2-7 and V is TRBV7-2, with D maybe TRBD2 (6 bases). Trimming removed 1 base at V and 1 base at J, with 11 bases between. This CDR3 has 15 residues. Germline loops: CDR1 SGHTA, CDR2 FQGNSA. The DNA for the CDR3 is TGTGCCAGCAGCTTAGTGGGGGGTTCATCCTACGAGCAGTACTTC. Amino acids: CASSLVGGSSYEQYF. Full variable domain (outside the CDR3, taken from reference TRBV7-2 and TRBJ2-7): GAGVSQSPSNKVTEKGKDVELRCDPISGHTALYWYRQSLGQGLEFLIYFQGNSAPDKSGLPSDRFSAERTGGSVSTLTIQRTQQEDSAVYLCASSLVGGSSYEQYFGPGTRLTVT.

The gene calls are TRBV7-2 and TRBJ1-4; 7 nucleotides match TRBD1. V lost 5 bases, J lost 3 bases, and 6 bases stayed unmatched. The length of the CDR3 is 15 residues. In germline, CDR1 is SGHTA, CDR2 FQGNSA. CDR3 sequence (DNA): TGTGCCAGCAGCCCCCGACAGGGTTCTAATGAAAAACTGTTTTTT. Translating it yields CASSPRQGSNEKLFF.

This clonotype was counted at least ten times. The chain carries TRBV7-2 and TRBJ2-5, with 9 bases fitting TRBD1. CDR1 and CDR2 from the germline V gene are SGHTA and FQGNSA. Losses at the gene ends were 5 bases for V and 2 bases for J; bases not matched to a gene: 6. CDR3 length: 15 amino acids. The CDR3 sequence is CASSPGTGNQETQYF. Here the CDR3 DNA reads TGTGCCAGCAGCCCCGGGACAGGGAATCAAGAGACCCAGTACTTC.